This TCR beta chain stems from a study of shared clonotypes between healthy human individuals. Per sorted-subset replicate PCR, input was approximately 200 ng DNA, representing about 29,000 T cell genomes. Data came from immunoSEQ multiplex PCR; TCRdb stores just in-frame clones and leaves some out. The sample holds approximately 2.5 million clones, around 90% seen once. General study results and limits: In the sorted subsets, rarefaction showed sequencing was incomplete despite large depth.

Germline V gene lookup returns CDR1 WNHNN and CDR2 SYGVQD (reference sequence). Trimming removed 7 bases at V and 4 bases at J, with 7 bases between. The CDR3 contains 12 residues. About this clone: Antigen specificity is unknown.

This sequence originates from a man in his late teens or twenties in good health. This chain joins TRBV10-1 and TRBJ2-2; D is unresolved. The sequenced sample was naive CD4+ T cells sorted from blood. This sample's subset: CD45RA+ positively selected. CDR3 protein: CASKDTTGELFF. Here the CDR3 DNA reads TGCGCCAGCAAGGATACCACCGGGGAGCTGTTTTTT.